These T cell receptor beta chains were read from a single sample in a study of immune evolution from preneoplasia to lung adenocarcinoma. TCRdb's table, derived via immunoSEQ multiplex PCR, lists solely in-frame clones and lacks some. This table holds roughly 4,200 clones, 79% found once. Sequencing was performed on FFPE invasive lung adenocarcinoma tissue. The source is a person aged 40 to 65 with lung adenocarcinoma. Some clones in this sample may be carry-over from other donors' samples. Each CDR3 is given with its conserved first and last residue. A D gene is named only where the DNA matches it firmly. Clone size appears in some rows only: once, few, many, or a class for an expanded clone.

clone size,J gene,D gene,V gene,CDR3 length,CDR3 DNA,CDR3 protein
.,TRBJ1-5,.,TRBV28,15,TGTGCCAGCAGCCTCATCCCACGGGCGCCGGGACCCCAGCATTTT,CASSLIPRAPGPQHF
.,TRBJ2-1,TRBD2,TRBV27,13,TGTGCCAGCAGGGGACTAGCCTCCAATGAGCAGTTCTTC,CASRGLASNEQFF
few,TRBJ1-2,.,TRBV4-1,14,TGCGCCAGCAGCCAAAGACAGGAACGGGACGGCTACACCTTC,CASSQRQERDGYTF
.,TRBJ2-7,TRBD2,TRBV11-2,15,TGTGCCAGCAGCTTCGGGACTAGCTTATCCTACGAGCAGTACTTC,CASSFGTSLSYEQYF
.,TRBJ2-3,.,TRBV25-1,10,TGTGCCAGCAAATTAAATACGCAGTATTTT,CASKLNTQYF
once,TRBJ2-5,.,TRBV6-1,14,TGTGCCAGCAGTGAAATTGGGGGCCCTTCTCTCCAGTACTTC,CASSEIGGPSLQYF
.,TRBJ1-1,TRBD1,TRBV9,15,TGTGCCAGCAGCGTAGAGACAGGGGTGAACACTGAAGCTTTCTTT,CASSVETGVNTEAFF
.,TRBJ2-7,TRBD2,TRBV19,14,TGTGCCAGTAGCCCCACCGGGGGGACGAACGAGCAGTACTTC,CASSPTGGTNEQYF
.,TRBJ1-1,.,TRBV5-4,13,TGTGCCAGCAGCTTGGAGGGTAGGGCTGAAGCTTTCTTT,CASSLEGRAEAFF
.,TRBJ2-2,.,TRBV5-4,14,TGTGCCAGCAGCCTACAGGGAAACACCGGGGAGCTGTTTTTT,CASSLQGNTGELFF
.,TRBJ1-1,.,TRBV4-1,16,TGCGCCAGCAGCCTTGGGCCCAGGGGTTACTACACTGAAGCTTTCTTT,CASSLGPRGYYTEAFF
.,TRBJ2-3,TRBD2,TRBV5-4,12,TGTGCCAGCAGCCCTAGCGGGGTGACGCAGTATTTT,CASSPSGVTQYF
.,TRBJ1-2,.,TRBV6-1,16,TGTGCCAGCAGTGAAAGATGGGGGGGGCTGCAATATGGCTACACCTTC,CASSERWGGLQYGYTF
.,TRBJ2-7,.,TRBV5-4,14,TGTGCCAGCAGCCTTGAGATAGGTGGCTACGAGCAGTACTTC,CASSLEIGGYEQYF
once,TRBJ1-2,.,TRBV2,14,TGTGCCAGCCTCCTCGAGGGGTTGGACTATGGCTACACCTTC,CASLLEGLDYGYTF